This T cell receptor (beta chain) was captured by sequencing in a study of a mutant IDH1 vaccine in newly diagnosed glioma. Comment on this clone: What it recognizes is unknown.

Findings of the study overall: Seemingly, pseudoprogression had no relation to changes in the top peripheral T cell clonotypes.

The repertoire was sequenced with immunoSEQ multiplex PCR; TCRdb's copy has only in-frame clones and lacks some. The data hold over 35,000 clones, with approximately 91% observed a single time. Time point defined: week 5, during vaccination. With topical imiquimod, each dose of the vaccine consisted of 300 ug of mutant IDH1 20-mer peptide. V shed 5 bases and J shed 4 bases, with 9 bases lying between them. The CDR3 has 13 residues. Germline CDR1 SGHVS, CDR2 FQNEAQ. V is TRBV7-8 and J is TRBJ1-5; D is perhaps TRBD1 (6 bases). This clonotype was obtained from a middle-aged man with glioma. The starting material was PBMCs, obtained from a glioma patient whose treatment included an IDH1 peptide vaccine. CDR3 sequence reads: CASSRTDNQPQHF. Here the CDR3 DNA reads TGTGCCAGCAGCCGGACAGATAATCAGCCCCAGCATTTT.